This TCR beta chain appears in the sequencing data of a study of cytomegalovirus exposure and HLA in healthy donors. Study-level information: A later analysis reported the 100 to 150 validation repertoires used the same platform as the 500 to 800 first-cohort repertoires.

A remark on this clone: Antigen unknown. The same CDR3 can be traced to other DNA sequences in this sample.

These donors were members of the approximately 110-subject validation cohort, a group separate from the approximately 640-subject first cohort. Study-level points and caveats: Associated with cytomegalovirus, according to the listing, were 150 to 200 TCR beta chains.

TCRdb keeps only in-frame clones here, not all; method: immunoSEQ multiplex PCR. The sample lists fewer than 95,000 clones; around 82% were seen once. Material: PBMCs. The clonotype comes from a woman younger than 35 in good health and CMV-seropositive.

CDR3 region: CATSRDRGQETQYF. The CDR3 bases are TGTGCCACCAGCAGGGACAGGGGCCAAGAGACCCAGTACTTC. The J gene is TRBJ2-5, the V gene TRBV15; 9 nucleotides line up with TRBD1. Germline CDR1 and CDR2: LNHNV and YYDKDF (reference sequence). V trimming: 3 bases; J trimming: 1 base; junction bases outside the gene matches: 0. CDR3 size: 14 residues.